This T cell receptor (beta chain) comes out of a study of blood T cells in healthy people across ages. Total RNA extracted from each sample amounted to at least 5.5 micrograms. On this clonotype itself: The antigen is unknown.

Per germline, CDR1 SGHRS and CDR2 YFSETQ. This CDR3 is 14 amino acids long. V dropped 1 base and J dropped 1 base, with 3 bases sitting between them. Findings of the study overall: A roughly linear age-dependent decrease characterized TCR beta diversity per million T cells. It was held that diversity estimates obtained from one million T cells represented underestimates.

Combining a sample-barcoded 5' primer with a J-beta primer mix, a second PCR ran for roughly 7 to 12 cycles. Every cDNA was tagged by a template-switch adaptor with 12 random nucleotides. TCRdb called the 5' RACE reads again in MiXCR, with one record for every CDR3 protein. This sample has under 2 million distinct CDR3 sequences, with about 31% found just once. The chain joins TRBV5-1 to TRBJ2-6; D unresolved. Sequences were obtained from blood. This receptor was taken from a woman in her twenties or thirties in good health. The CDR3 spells CASSLQSGANVLTF. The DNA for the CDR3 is TGCGCCAGCAGCTTGCAGTCTGGGGCCAACGTCCTGACTTTC.